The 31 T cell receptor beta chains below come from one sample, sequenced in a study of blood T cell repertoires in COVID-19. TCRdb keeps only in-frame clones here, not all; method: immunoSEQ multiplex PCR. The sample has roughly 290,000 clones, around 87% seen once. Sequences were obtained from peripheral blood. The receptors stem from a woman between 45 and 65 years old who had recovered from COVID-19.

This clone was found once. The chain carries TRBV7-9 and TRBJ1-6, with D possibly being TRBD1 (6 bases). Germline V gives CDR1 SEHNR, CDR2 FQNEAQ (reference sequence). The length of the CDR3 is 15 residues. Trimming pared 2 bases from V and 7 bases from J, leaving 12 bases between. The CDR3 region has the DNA TGTGCCAGCAGCTTAAACCAGGGGCTAAATTCACCCCTCCACTTT. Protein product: CASSLNQGLNSPLHF.

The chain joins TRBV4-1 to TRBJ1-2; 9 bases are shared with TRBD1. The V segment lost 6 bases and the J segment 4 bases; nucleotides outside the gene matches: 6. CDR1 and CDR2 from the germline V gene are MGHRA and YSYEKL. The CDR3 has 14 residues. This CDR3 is CASRGTGTLYGYTF. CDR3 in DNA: TGCGCCAGCAGGGGGACAGGGACCCTCTATGGCTACACCTTC.

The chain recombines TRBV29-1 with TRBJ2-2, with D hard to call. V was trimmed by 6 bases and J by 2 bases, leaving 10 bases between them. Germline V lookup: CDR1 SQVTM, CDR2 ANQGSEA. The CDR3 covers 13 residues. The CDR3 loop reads CSVNIANTGELFF. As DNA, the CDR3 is TGCAGCGTGAACATAGCTAACACCGGGGAGCTGTTTTTT.

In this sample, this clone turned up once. In nucleotides, the CDR3 is TGTGCCAGCAGCTACGACCGCGGAAATTCACCCCTCCACTTT. Translating gives CASSYDRGNSPLHF. V and J are TRBV3-1 (or the pseudogene TRBV3-2) and TRBJ1-6; the D is unclear. V lost 5 bases and J lost 7, with 12 bases in between. CDR3 size: 14 residues. Germline V gene sequence: CDR1 LGHDT, CDR2 YNNKEL (reference sequence).

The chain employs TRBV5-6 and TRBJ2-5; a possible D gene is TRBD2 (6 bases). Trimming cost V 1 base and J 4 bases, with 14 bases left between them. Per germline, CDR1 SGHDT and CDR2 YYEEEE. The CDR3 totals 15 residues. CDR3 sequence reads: CASSLHVGGLETQYF. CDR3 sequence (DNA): TGTGCCAGCAGCTTGCACGTAGGAGGGCTAGAGACCCAGTACTTC.

DNA of the CDR3: TGTGCCAGCAGCGAGAGTTCGACAGGCAGACACACTGAAGCTTTCTTT. The encoded protein is CASSESSTGRHTEAFF. The V and J genes are TRBV6-6 and TRBJ1-1, with D possibly TRBD1 on 6 matching bases. Germline V lookup: CDR1 MNHNY, CDR2 SVGAGI (reference sequence). Deletions cut 6 bases from V and 3 bases from J, with 20 bases between. This CDR3 has 16 residues.

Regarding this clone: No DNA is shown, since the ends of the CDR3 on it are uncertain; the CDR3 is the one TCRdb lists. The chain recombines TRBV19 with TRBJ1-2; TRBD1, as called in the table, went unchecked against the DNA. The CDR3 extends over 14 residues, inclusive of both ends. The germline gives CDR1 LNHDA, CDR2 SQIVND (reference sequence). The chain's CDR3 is CASTSGQVNYGYTF.

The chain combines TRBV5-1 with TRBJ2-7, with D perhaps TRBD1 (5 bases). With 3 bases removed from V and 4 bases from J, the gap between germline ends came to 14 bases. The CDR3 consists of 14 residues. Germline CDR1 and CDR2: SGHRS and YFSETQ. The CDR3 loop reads CASSSQGEVYEQYF. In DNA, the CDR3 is TGCGCCAGCAGCTCCCAGGGTGAGGTATACGAGCAGTACTTC.

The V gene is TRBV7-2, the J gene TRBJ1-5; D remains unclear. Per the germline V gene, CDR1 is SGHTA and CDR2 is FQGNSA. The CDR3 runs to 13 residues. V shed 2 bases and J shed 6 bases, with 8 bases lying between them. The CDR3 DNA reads TGTGCCAGCAGCTTATTGTCACTTCAGCCCCAGCATTTT. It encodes CASSLLSLQPQHF.

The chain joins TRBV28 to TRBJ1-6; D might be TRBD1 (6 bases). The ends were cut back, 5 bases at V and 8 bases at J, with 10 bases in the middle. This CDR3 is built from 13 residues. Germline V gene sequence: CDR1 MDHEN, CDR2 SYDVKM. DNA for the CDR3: TGTGCCAGCAGTAAGACAGGATATTCACCCCTCCACTTT. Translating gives CASSKTGYSPLHF.

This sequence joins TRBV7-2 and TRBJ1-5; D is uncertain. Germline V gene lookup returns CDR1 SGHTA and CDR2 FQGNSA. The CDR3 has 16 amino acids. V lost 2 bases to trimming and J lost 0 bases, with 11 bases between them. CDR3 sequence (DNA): TGTGCCAGCAGCTTACCCGGAGTTCTTAGCAATCAGCCCCAGCATTTT. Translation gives CASSLPGVLSNQPQHF.

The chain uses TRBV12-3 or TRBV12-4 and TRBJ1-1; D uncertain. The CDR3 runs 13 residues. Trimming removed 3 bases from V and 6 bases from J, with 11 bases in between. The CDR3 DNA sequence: TGTGCCAGCAGTTTCGGAGGGAAGGCTGAAGCTTTCTTT. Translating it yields CASSFGGKAEAFF.

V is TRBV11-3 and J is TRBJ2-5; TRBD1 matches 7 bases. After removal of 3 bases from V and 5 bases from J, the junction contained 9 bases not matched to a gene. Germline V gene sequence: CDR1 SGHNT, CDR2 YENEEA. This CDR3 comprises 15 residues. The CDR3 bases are TGTGCCAGCAGCTTCCGACAGGGCGCCGCGGAGACCCAGTACTTC. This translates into CASSFRQGAAETQYF.

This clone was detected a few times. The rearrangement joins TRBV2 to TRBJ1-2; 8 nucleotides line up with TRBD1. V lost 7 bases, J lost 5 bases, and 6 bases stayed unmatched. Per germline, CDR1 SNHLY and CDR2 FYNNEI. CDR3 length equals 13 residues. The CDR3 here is CASTPRQGYGYTF. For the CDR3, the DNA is TGTGCCAGCACCCCCCGACAGGGGTATGGCTACACCTTC.

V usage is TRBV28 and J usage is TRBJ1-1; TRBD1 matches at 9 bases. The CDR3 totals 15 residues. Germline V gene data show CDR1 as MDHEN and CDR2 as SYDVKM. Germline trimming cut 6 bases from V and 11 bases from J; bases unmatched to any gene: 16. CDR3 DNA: TGTGCCAGCAGAAAACACGGGACAGGGCTGGGCTGGGCTTTCTTT. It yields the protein CASRKHGTGLGWAFF.

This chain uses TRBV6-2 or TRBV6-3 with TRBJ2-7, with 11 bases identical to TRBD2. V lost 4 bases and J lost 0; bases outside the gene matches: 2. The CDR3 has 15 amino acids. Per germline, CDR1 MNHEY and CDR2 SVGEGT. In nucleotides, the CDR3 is TGTGCCAGCAGTTTAGCGGGGGGGCCCTCCTACGAGCAGTACTTC. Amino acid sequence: CASSLAGGPSYEQYF.

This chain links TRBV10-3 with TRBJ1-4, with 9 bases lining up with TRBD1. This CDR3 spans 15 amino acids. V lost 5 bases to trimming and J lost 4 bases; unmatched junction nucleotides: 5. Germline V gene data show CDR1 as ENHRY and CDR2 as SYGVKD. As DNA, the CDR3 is TGTGCCATCAGTCAATTGACAGGGGGTAATGAAAAACTGTTTTTT. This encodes CAISQLTGGNEKLFF.

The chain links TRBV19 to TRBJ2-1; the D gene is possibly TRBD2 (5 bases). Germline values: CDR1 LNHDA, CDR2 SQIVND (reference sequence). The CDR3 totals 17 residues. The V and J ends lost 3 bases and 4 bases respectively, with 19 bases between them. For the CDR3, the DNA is TGTGCCAGTAGTATTAGGCTAGCCGGTAGATCGTACAATGAGCAGTTCTTC. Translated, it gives CASSIRLAGRSYNEQFF.

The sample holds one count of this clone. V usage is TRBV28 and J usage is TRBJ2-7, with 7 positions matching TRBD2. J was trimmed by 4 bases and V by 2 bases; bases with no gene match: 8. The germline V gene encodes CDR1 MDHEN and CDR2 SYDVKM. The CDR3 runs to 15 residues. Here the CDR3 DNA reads TGTGCCAGCAGTTTAGAGTCTAGCGGTAGTTACGAGCAGTACTTC. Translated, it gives CASSLESSGSYEQYF.

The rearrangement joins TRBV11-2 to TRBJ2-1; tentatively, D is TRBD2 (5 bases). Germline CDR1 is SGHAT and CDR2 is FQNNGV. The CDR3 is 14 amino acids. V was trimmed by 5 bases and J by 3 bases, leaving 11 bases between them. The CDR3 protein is CASSISTSYNEQFF. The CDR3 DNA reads TGTGCCAGCAGCATATCCACTAGCTACAATGAGCAGTTCTTC.

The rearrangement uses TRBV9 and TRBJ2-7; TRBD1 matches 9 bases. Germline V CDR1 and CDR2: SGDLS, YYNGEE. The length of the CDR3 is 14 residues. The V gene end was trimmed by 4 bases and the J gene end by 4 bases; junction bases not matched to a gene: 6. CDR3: CASSLGTGTYEQYF. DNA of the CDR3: TGTGCCAGCAGCCTCGGGACAGGGACTTACGAGCAGTACTTC.

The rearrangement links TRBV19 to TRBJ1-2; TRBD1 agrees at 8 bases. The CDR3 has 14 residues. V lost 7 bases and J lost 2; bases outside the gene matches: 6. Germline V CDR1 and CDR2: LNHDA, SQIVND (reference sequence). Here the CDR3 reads CASIQGAGNYGYTF. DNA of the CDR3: TGTGCCAGTATCCAGGGGGCAGGGAACTATGGCTACACCTTC.

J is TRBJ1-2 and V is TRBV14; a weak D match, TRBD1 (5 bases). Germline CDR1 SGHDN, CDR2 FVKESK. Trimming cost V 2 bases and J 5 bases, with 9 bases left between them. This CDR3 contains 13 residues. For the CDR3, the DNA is TGTGCCAGCAGCCAACGACAGTCTTATGGCTACACCTTC. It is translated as CASSQRQSYGYTF.

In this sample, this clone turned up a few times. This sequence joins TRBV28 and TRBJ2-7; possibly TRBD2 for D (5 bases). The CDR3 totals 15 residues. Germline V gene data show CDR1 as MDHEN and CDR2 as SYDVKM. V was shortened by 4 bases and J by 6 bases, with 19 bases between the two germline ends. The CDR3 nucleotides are TGTGCCAGCAGTTCCGGGTTTAGTGTCGGAGGCGAGCAGTACTTC. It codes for CASSSGFSVGGEQYF.

This CDR3 reads CASSPFSGANVLTF. The DNA for the CDR3 is TGTGCCAGCAGCCCCTTTTCTGGGGCCAACGTCCTGACTTTC. V gene TRBV5-6 combines with J gene TRBJ2-6; no clear D gene. The germline V and J ends were trimmed by 4 bases and 1 base, with 6 bases remaining between them. CDR3 size: 14 residues. Looked up from germline, CDR1 is SGHDT and CDR2 is YYEEEE.

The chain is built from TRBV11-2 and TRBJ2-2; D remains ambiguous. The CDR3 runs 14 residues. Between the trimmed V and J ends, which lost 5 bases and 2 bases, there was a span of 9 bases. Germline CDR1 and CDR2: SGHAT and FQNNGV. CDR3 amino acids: CASSPTTNTGELFF. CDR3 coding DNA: TGTGCCAGCAGCCCCACTACCAACACCGGGGAGCTGTTTTTT.

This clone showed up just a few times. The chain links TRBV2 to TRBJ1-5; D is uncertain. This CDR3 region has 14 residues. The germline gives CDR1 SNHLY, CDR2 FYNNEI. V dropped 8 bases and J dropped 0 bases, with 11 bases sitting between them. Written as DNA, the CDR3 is TGTGCCAGCCAAGGAGGAAATAGCAATCAGCCCCAGCATTTT. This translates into CASQGGNSNQPQHF.

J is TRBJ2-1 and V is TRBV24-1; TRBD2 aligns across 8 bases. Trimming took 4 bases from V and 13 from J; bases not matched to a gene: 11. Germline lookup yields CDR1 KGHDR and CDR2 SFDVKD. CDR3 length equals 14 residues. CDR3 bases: TGTGCCACCAGTGAGGGGACTAGACGCCCTTTACAGTTCTTC. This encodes CATSEGTRRPLQFF.

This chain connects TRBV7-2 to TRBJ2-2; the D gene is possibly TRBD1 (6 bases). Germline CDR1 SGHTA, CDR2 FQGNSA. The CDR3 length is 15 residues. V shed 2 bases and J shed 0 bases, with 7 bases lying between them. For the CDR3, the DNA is TGTGCCAGCAGCTTAAACAGGGCGAACACCGGGGAGCTGTTTTTT. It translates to CASSLNRANTGELFF.

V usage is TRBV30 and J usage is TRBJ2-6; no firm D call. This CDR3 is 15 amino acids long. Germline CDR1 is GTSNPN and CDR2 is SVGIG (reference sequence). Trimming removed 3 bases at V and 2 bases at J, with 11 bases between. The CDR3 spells CAWSFQLTGANVLTF. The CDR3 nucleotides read TGTGCCTGGAGCTTTCAGTTAACTGGGGCCAACGTCCTGACTTTC.

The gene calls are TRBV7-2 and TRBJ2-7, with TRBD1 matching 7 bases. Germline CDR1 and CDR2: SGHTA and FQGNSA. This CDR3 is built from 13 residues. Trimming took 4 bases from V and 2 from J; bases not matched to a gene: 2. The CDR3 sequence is CASSSTGPYEQYF. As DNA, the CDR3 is TGTGCCAGCAGCTCGACAGGGCCCTACGAGCAGTACTTC.